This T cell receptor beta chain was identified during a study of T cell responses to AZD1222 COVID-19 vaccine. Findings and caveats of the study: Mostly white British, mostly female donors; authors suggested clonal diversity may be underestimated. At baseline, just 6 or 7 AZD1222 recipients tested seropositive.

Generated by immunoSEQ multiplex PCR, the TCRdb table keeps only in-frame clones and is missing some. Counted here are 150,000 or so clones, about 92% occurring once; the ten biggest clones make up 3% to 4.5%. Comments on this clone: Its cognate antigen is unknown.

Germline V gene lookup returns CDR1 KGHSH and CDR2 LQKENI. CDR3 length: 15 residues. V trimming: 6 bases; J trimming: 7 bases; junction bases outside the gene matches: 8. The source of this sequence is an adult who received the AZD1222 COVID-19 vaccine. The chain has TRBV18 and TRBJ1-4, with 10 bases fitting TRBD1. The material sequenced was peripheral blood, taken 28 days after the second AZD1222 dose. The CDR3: CASSPSGTGVEKLFF. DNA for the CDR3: TGTGCCAGCTCGCCTTCCGGGACAGGGGTTGAAAAACTGTTTTTT.